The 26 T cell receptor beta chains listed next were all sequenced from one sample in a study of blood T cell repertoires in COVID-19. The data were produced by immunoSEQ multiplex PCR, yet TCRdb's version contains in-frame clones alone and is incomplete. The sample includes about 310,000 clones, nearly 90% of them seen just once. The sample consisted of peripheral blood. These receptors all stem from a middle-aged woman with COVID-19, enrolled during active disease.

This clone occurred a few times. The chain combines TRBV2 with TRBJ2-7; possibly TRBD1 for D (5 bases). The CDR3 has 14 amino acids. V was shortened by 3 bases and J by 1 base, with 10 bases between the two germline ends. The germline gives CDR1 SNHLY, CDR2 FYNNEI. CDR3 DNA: TGTGCCAGCAGTGACAGGGTCGCTTCCTACGAGCAGTACTTC. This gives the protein CASSDRVASYEQYF.

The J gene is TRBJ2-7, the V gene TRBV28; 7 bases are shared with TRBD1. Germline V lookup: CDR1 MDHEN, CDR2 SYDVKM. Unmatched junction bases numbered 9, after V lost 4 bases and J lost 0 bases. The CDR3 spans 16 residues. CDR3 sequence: CASSSYKTGNSYEQYF. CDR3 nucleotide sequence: TGTGCCAGCAGTTCCTATAAGACAGGGAACTCCTACGAGCAGTACTTC.

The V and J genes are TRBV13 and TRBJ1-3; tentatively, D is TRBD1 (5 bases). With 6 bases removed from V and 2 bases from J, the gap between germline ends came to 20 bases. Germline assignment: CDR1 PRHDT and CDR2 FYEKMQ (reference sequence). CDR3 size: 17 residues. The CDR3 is CASSFRVGGLAGNTIYF. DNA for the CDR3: TGTGCCAGCAGTTTTAGAGTCGGGGGTCTTGCTGGAAACACCATATATTTT.

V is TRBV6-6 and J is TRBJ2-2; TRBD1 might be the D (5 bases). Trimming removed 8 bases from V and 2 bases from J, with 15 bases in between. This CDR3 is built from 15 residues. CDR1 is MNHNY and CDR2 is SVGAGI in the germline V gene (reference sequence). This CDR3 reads CASFIGHSNTGELFF. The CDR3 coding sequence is TGTGCCAGCTTTATAGGACACTCAAACACCGGGGAGCTGTTTTTT.

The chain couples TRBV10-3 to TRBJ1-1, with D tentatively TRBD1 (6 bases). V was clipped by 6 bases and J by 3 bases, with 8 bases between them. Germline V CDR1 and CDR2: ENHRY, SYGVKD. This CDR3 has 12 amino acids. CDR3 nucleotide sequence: TGTGCCATCAGACAGGGTGACACTGAAGCTTTCTTT. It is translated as CAIRQGDTEAFF.

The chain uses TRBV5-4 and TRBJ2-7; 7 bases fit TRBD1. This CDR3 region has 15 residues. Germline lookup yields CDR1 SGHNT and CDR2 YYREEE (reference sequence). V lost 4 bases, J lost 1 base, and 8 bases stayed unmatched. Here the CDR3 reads CASSRPGTDSYEQYF. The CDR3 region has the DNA TGTGCCAGCAGCCGGCCGGGGACAGATTCCTACGAGCAGTACTTC.

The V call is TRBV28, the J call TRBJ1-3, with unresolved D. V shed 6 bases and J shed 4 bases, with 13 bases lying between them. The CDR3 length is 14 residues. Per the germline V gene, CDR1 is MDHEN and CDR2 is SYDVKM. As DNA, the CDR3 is TGTGCCAGCAGCTCCGGCCAGGCCGGAAACACCATATATTTT. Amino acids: CASSSGQAGNTIYF.

CDR3 sequence (DNA): TGTGCCACCAGCAGAGACCCAGCGGCAAGCTCCTACGAGCAGTACTTC. Residues: CATSRDPAASSYEQYF. The chain couples TRBV15 to TRBJ2-7, with D possibly TRBD2 on 5 matching bases. This CDR3 is built from 16 residues. CDR1 LNHNV and CDR2 YYDKDF come from the germline V gene (reference sequence). Between the trimmed V and J ends, which lost 0 bases and 0 bases, there was a span of 12 bases.

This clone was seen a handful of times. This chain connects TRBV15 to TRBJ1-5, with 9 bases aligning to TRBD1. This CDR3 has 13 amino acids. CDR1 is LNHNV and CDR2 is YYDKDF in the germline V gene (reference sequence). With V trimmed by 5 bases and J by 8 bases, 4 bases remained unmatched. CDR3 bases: TGTGCCACCAGCGGACAGGGGAAAGAGCCCCAGCATTTT. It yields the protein CATSGQGKEPQHF.

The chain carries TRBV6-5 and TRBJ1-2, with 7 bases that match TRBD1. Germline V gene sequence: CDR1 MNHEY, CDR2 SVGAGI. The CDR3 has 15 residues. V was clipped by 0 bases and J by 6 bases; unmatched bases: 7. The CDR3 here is CASSYSGRGYHGYTF. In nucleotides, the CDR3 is TGTGCCAGCAGTTACTCGGGCAGGGGGTATCATGGCTACACCTTC.

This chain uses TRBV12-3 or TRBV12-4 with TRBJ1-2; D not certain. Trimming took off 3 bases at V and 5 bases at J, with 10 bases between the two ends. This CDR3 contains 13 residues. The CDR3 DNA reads TGTGCCAGCAGTTTGCTTCAGTCATATGGCTACACCTTC. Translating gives CASSLLQSYGYTF.

The CDR3 bases are TGTGCCTGGAGTGTGCCCCCAGGGATGAACACTGAAGCTTTCTTT. Residues: CAWSVPPGMNTEAFF. The gene calls are TRBV30 and TRBJ1-1, with D maybe TRBD1 (5 bases). The CDR3 length is 15 residues. V dropped 0 bases and J dropped 0 bases, with 11 bases sitting between them. CDR1 GTSNPN and CDR2 SVGIG come from the germline V gene (reference sequence).

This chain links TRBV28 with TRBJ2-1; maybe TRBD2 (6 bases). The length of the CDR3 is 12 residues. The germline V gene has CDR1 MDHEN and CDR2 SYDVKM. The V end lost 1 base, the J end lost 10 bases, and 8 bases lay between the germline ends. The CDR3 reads CASSLYSGEQFF. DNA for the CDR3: TGTGCCAGCAGTTTATATAGCGGAGAGCAGTTCTTC.

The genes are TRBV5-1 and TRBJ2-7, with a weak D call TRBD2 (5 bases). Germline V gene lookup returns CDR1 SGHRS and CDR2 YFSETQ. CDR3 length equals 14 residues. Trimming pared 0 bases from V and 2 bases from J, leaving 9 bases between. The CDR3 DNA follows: TGCGCCAGCAGCTTGGGATGGACTGCCTACGAGCAGTACTTC. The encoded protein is CASSLGWTAYEQYF.

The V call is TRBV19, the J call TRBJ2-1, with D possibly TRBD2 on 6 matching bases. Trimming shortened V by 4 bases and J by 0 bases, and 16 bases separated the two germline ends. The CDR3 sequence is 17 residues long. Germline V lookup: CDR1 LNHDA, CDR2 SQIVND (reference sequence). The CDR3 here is CASSTLSSGGSYNEQFF. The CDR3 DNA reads TGTGCCAGTAGTACCTTGAGTAGCGGAGGCTCCTACAATGAGCAGTTCTTC.

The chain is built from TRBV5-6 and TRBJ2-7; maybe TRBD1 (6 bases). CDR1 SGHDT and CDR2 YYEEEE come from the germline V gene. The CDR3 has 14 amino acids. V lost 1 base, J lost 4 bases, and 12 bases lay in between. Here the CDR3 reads CASSLTGLKYEQYF. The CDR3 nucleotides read TGTGCCAGCAGCTTGACAGGGTTAAAATACGAGCAGTACTTC.

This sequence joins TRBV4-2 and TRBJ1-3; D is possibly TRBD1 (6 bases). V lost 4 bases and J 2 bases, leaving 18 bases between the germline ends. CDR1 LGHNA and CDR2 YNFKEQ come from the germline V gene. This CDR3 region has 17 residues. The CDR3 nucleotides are TGTGCCAGCAGCCGCCCGGCCGCAGGGGACGCTGGAAACACCATATATTTT. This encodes CASSRPAAGDAGNTIYF.

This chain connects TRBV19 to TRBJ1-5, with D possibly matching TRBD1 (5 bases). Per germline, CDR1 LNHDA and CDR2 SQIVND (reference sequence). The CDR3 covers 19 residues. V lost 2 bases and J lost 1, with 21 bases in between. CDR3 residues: CASSITLWWGEESNQPQHF. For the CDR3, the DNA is TGTGCCAGTAGTATAACCCTCTGGTGGGGGGAGGAGAGCAATCAGCCCCAGCATTTT.

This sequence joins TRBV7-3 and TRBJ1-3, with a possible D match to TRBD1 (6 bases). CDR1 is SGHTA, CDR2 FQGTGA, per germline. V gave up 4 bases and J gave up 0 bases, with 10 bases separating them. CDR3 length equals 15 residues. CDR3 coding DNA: TGTGCCAGCAGCTCAGCAGGGGTCTCTGGAAACACCATATATTTT. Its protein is CASSSAGVSGNTIYF.

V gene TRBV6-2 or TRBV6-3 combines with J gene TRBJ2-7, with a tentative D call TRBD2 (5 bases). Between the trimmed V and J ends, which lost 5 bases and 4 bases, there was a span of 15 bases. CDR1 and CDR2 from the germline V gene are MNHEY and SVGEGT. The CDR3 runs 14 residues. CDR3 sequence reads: CASSMRSREYEQYF. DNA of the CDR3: TGTGCCAGCAGTATGAGGTCGAGGGAGTACGAGCAGTACTTC.

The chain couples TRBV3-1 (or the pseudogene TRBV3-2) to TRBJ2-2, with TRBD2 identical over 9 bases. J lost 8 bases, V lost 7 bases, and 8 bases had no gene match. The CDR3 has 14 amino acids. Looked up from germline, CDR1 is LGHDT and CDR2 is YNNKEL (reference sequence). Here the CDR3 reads CASTLAGFTGELFF. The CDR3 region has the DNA TGTGCCAGCACTCTAGCGGGATTTACGGGGGAGCTGTTTTTT.

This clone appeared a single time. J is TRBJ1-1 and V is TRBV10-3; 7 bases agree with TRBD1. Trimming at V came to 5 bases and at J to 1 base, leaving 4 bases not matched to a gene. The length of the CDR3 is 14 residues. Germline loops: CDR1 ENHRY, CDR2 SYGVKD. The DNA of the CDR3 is TGTGCCATCAGTACAGGGGCGGGGAACACTGAAGCTTTCTTT. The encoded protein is CAISTGAGNTEAFF.

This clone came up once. The CDR3 loop is CASTGGMGQQYF. CDR3 DNA: TGTGCCTCAACAGGGGGAATGGGCCAGCAGTACTTC. The chain links TRBV6-5 to TRBJ2-7; 8 nucleotides align to TRBD1. The germline V gene has CDR1 MNHEY and CDR2 SVGAGI. The CDR3 is made up of 12 amino acids. Trimming cost V 11 bases and J 8 bases; bases outside gene matches: 11.

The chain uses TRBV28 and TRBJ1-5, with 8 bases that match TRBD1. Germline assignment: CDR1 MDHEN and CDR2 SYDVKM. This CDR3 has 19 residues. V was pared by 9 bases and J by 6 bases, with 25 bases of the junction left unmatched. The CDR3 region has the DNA TGTGCCAGTTTTCCCATCCCGGGTCCCGGGAACAGGGGGATTCAGCCCCAGCATTTT. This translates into CASFPIPGPGNRGIQPQHF.

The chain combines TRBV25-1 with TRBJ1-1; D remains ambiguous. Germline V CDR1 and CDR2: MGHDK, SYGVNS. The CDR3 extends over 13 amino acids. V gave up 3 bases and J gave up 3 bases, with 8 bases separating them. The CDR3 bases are TGTGCCAGCAGTGACCCAAACTACACTGAAGCTTTCTTT. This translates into CASSDPNYTEAFF.

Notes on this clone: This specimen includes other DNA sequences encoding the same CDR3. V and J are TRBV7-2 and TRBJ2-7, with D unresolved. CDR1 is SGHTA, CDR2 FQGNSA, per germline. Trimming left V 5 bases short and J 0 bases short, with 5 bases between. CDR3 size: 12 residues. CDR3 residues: CASSPSSYEQYF. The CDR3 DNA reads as TGTGCCAGCAGCCCGAGCTCCTACGAGCAGTACTTC.